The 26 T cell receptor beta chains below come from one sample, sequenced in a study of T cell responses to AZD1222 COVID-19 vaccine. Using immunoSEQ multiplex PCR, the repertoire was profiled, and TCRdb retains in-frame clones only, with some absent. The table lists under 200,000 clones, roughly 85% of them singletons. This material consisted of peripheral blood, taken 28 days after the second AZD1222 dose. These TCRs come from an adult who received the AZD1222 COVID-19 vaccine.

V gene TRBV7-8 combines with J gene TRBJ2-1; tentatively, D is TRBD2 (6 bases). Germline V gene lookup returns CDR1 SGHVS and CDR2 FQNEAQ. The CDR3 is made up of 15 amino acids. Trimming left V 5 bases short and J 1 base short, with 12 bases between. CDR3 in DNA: TGTGCCAGCAGCCCCGGGCGGGGATCCTACAATGAGCAGTTCTTC. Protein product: CASSPGRGSYNEQFF.

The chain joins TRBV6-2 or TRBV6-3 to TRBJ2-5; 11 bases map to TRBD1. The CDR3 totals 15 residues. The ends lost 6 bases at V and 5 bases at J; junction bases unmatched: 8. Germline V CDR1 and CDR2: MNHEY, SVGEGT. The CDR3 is CASSLTDRGQETQYF. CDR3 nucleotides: TGTGCCAGCAGCCTTACGGACAGGGGGCAGGAGACCCAGTACTTC.

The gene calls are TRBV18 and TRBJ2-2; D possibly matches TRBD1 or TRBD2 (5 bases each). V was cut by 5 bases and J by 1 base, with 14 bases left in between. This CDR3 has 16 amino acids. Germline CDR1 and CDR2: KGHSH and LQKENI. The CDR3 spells CASSSSGAQNTGELFF. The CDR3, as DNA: TGTGCCAGCTCAAGTTCCGGGGCCCAGAACACCGGGGAGCTGTTTTTT.

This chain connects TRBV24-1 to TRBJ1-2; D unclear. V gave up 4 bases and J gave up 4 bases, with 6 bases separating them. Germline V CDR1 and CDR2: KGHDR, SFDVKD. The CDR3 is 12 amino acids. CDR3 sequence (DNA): TGTGCCACCAGTGACAGCTTCTATGGCTACACCTTC. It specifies CATSDSFYGYTF.

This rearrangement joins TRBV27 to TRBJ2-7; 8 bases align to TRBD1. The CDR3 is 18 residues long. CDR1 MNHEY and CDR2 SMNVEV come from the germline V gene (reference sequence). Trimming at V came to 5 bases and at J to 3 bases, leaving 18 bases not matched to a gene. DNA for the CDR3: TGTGCCAGCAGTACCTCCCTTCGGACAGGGAGACTTGGCTACGAGCAGTACTTC. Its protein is CASSTSLRTGRLGYEQYF.

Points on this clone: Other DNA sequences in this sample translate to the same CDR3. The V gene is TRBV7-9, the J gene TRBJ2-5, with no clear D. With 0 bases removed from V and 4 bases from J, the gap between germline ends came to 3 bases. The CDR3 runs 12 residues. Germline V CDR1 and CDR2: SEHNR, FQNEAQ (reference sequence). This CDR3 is CASSLARETQYF. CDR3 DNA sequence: TGTGCCAGCAGCTTAGCAAGAGAGACCCAGTACTTC. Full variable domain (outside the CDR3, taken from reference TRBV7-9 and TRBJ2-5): DTGVSQNPRHKITKRGQNVTFRCDPISEHNRLYWYRQTLGQGPEFLTYFQNEAQLEKSRLLSDRFSAERPKGSFSTLEIQRTEQGDSAMYLCASSLARETQYFGPGTRLLVL.

CDR3 nucleotide sequence: TGTGCCAGCAGTCGGGACAGGGGAAACCAAGAGACCCAGTACTTC. This codes for CASSRDRGNQETQYF. The chain joins TRBV2 to TRBJ2-5, with 10 bases fitting TRBD1. CDR1 and CDR2 (germline): SNHLY, FYNNEI. The CDR3 covers 15 residues. With 5 bases clipped from V and 0 bases from J, the junction kept 3 bases outside the gene matches.

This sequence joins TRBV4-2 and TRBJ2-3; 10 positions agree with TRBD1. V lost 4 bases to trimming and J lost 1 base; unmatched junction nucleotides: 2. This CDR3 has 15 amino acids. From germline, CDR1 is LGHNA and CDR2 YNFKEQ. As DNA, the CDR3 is TGTGCCAGCAGCCGAGGGACAGGGGGCACAGATACGCAGTATTTT. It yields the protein CASSRGTGGTDTQYF.

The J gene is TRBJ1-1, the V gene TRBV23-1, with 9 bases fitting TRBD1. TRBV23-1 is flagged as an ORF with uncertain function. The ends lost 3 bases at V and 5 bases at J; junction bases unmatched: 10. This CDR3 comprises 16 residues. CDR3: CASSHDTEQGATEAFF. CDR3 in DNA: TGCGCCAGCAGTCACGATACCGAACAGGGGGCTACTGAAGCTTTCTTT.

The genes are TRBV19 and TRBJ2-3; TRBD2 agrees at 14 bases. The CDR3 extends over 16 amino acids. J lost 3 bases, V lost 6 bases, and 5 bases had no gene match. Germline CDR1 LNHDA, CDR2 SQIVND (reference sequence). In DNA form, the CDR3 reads TGTGCCAGTAGCTCCGGACTAGCGGGGGGTACAGATACGCAGTATTTT. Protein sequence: CASSSGLAGGTDTQYF.

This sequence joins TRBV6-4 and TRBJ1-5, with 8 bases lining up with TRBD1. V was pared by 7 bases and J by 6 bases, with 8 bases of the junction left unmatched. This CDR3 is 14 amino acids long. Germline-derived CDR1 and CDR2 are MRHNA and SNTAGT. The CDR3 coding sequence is TGTGCCAGCATCACGGACAGGGTGGGTCAGCCCCAGCATTTT. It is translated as CASITDRVGQPQHF.

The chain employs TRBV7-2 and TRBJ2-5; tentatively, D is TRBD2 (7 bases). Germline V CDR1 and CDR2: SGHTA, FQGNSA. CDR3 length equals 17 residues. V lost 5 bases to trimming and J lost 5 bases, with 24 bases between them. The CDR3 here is CASSLLGRGRREETQYF. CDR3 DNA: TGTGCCAGCAGCCTCCTCGGGCGGGGGCGCCGGGAGGAGACCCAGTACTTC.

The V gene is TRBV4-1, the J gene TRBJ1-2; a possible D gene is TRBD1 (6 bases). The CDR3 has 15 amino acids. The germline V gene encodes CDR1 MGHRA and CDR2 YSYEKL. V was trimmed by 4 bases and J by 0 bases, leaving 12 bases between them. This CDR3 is CASSPSGGPNYGYTF. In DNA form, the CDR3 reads TGCGCCAGCAGCCCATCGGGGGGGCCTAACTATGGCTACACCTTC.

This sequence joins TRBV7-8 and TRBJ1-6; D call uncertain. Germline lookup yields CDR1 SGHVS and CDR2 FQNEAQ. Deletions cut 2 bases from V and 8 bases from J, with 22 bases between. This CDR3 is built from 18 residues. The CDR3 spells CASSLISGRPHGDSPLHF. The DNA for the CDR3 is TGTGCCAGCAGCTTAATCTCGGGCAGGCCTCATGGGGATTCACCCCTCCACTTT.

The CDR3 reads CASSEMAGQPYEQYF. The CDR3 bases are TGTGCCAGCAGTGAAATGGCAGGCCAACCCTACGAGCAGTACTTC. The rearrangement links TRBV6-1 to TRBJ2-7; D is unresolved. V was clipped by 2 bases and J by 2 bases, with 13 bases between them. CDR1 MNHNS and CDR2 SASEGT come from the germline V gene. This CDR3 spans 15 amino acids.

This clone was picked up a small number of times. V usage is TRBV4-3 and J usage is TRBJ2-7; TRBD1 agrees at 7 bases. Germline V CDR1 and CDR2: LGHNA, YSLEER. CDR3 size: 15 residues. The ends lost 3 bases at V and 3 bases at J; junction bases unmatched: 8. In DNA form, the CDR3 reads TGCGCCAGCAGCCAGACGAGGACAGGTAACTACGAGCAGTACTTC. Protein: CASSQTRTGNYEQYF.

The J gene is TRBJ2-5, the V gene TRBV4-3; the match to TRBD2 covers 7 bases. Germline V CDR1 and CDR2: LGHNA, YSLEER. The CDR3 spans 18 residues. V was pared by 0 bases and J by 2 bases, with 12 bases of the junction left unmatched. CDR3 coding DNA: TGCGCCAGCAGCCAAGATCGGGTCGGTACTAGCGTTCAAGAGACCCAGTACTTC. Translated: CASSQDRVGTSVQETQYF.

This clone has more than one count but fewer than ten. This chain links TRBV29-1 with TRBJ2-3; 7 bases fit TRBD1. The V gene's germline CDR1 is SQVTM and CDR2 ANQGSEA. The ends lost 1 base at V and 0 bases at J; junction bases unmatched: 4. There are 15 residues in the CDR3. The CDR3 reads CSVEGGQDSTDTQYF. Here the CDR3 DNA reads TGCAGCGTTGAAGGAGGACAGGATAGCACAGATACGCAGTATTTT.

The CDR3, as DNA: TGTGCCAGCAGCTTAGAAGGGACAGGGATGTTCGACGAGCAGTACTTC. Protein: CASSLEGTGMFDEQYF. The chain combines TRBV11-2 with TRBJ2-7, with 9 bases matching TRBD1. Per germline, CDR1 SGHAT and CDR2 FQNNGV. CDR3 length: 16 residues. J was trimmed by 5 bases and V by 0 bases; bases with no gene match: 8.

CDR3 sequence (DNA): TGTGCCAGCAGTCGGCGGACCTCAGGGGGACGGGGCAATCAGCCCCAGCATTTT. Translated, it gives CASSRRTSGGRGNQPQHF. This sequence joins TRBV6-6 and TRBJ1-5; 7 bases agree with TRBD1. V gave up 5 bases and J gave up 2 bases; unmatched junction bases: 15. The CDR3 covers 18 residues. Germline values: CDR1 MNHNY, CDR2 SVGAGI (reference sequence).

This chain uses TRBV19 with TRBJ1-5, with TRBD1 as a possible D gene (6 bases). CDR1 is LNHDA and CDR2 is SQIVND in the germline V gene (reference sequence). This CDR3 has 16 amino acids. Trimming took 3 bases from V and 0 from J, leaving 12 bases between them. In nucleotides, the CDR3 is TGTGCCAGTAGTATGGGGGGCAGTTATAGCAATCAGCCCCAGCATTTT. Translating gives CASSMGGSYSNQPQHF.

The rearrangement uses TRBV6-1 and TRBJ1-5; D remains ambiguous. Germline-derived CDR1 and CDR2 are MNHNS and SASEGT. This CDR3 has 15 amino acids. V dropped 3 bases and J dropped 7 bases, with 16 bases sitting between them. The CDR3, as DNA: TGTGCCAGCAGTGAGAACAACCTACTGAGGCAGCCCCAGCATTTT. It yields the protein CASSENNLLRQPQHF.

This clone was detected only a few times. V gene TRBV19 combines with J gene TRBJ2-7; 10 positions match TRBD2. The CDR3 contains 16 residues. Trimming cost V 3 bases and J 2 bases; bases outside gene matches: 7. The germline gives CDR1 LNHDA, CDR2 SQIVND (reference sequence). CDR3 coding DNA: TGTGCCAGTAGTATGGGTCTCGGACTAGCGGCCTACGAGCAGTACTTC. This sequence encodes CASSMGLGLAAYEQYF.

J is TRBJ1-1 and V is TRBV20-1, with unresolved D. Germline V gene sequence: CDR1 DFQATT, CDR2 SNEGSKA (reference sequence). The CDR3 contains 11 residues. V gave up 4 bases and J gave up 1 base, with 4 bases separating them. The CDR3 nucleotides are TGCAGTGCTACGGGGAACACTGAAGCTTTCTTT. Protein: CSATGNTEAFF.

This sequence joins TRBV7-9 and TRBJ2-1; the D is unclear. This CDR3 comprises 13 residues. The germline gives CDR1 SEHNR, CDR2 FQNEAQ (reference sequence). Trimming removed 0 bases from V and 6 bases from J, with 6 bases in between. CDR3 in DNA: TGTGCCAGCAGCTTAGCAGGTAGCAATGAGCAGTTCTTC. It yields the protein CASSLAGSNEQFF.

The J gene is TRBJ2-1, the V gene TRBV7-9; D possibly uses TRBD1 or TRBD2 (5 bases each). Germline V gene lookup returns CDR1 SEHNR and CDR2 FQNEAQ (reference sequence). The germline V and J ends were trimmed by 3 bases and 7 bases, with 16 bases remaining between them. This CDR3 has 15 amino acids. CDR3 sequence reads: CASSLGDLIRNEQFF. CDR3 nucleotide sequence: TGTGCCAGCAGCTTGGGGGACCTCATACGTAATGAGCAGTTCTTC.